A single sample is the source of the 4 T cell receptor beta chains below, sequenced in a study of diagnostic markers for celiac disease. TCRdb re-called the reads and gives one entry per CDR3 protein, without DNA. Its table records fewer than 4,000 distinct CDR3 sequences. The sequencing sample was made of either unsorted cells or a sorted T cell fraction (not recorded which). The receptors stem from a human donor. This table probably holds off-target reads from a library built for another chain.

This chain uses TRBV5-1 with TRBJ2-2; checking the TCRdb D call of TRBD1 is not possible without DNA. In germline, CDR1 is SGHRS, CDR2 YFSETQ. The CDR3 loop spans 15 amino acids. The CDR3 spells CASSFREFGTGELFF.

The chain couples TRBV20-1 to TRBJ2-6; TCRdb selects TRBD1, and the lack of DNA leaves this call unchecked. This CDR3 contains 17 residues. Germline CDR1 DFQATT, CDR2 SNEGSKA (reference sequence). The CDR3: CSAREGARPTGANVLTF.

The V gene is TRBV5-5, the J gene TRBJ1-1; TCRdb's assignment of TRBD1 cannot be checked, as there is no DNA. Germline CDR1 is SGHKS and CDR2 is YYEKEE (reference sequence). This CDR3 is built from 18 residues. The CDR3 region is CASSPESGTGWGNTEAFF.

The rearrangement joins TRBV18 to TRBJ1-6. The CDR3 has 13 amino acids. The V gene's germline CDR1 is KGHSH and CDR2 LQKENI. CDR3: CASSPAYNSPLHF. Together with reference TRBV18 and TRBJ1-6, the CDR3 gives the full variable domain: NAGVMQNPRHLVRRRGQEARLRCSPMKGHSHVYWYRQLPEEGLKFMVYLQKENIIDESGMPKERFSAEFPKEGPSILRIQQVVRGDSAAYFCASSPAYNSPLHFGNGTRLTVT.